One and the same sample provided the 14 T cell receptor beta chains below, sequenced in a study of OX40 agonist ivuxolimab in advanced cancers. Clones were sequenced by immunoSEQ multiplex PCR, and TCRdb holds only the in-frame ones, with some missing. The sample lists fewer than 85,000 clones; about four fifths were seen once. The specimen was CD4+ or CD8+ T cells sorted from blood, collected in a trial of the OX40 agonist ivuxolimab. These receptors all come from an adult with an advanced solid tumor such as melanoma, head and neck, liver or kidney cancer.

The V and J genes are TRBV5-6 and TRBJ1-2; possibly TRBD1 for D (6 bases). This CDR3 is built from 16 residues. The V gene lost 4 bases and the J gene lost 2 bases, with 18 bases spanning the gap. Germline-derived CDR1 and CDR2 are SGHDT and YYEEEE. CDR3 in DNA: TGTGCCAGCAGCAACATCCCCAGGGGAGGGAACTATGGCTACACCTTC. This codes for CASSNIPRGGNYGYTF.

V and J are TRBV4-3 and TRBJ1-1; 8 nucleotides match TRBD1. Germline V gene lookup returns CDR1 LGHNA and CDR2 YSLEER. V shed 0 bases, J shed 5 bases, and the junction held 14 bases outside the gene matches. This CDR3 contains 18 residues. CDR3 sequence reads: CASSQDSGRGPGLTEAFF. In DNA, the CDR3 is TGCGCCAGCAGCCAAGATTCGGGCAGGGGGCCCGGGTTGACTGAAGCTTTCTTT.

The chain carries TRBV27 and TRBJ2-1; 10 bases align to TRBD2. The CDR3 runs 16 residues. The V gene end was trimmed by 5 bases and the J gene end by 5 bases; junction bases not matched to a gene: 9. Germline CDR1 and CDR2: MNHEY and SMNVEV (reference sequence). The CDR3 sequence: CASSPPGLARNNEQFF. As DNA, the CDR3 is TGTGCCAGCAGTCCTCCGGGACTAGCGAGGAACAATGAGCAGTTCTTC.

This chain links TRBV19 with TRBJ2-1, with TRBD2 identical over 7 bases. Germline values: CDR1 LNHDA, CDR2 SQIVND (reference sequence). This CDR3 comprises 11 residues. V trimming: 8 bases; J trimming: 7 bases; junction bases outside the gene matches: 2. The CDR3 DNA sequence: TGTGCCAGTGGACTAGGAAATGAGCAGTTCTTC. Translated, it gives CASGLGNEQFF.

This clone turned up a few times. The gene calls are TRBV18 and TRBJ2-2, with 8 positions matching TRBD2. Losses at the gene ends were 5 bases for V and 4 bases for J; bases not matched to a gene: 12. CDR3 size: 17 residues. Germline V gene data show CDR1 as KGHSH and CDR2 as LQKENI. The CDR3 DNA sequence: TGTGCCAGCTCATCCACGTCCGCGGGAGGAGGCACCGGGGAGCTGTTTTTT. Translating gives CASSSTSAGGGTGELFF.

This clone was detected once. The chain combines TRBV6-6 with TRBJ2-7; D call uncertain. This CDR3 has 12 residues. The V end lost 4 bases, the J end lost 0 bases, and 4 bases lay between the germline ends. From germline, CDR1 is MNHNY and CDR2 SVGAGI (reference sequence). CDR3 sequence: CASSSSSYEQYF. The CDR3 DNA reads TGTGCCAGCAGTTCCAGCTCCTACGAGCAGTACTTC.

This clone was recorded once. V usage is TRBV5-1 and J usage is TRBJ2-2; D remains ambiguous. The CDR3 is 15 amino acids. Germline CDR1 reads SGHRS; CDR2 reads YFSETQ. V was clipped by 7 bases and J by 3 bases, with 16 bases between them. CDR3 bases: TGCGCCAGCGCCTATCGGACGGGCGACACCGGGGAGCTGTTTTTT. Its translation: CASAYRTGDTGELFF.

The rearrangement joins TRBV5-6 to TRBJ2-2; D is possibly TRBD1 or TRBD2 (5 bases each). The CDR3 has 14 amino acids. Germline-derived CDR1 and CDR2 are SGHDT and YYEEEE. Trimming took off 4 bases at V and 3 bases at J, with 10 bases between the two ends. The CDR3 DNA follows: TGTGCCAGCAGCGCCGGGACCTACACCGGGGAGCTGTTTTTT. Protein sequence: CASSAGTYTGELFF. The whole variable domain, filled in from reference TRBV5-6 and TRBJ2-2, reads DAGVTQSPTHLIKTRGQQVTLRCSPKSGHDTVSWYQQALGQGPQFIFQYYEEEERQRGNFPDRFSGHQFPNYSSELNVNALLLGDSALYLCASSAGTYTGELFFGEGSRLTVL.

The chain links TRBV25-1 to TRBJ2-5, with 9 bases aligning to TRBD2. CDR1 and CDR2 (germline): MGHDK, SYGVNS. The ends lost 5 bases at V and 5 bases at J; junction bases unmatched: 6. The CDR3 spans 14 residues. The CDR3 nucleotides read TGTGCCAGCAGTTTAGCGGGGGCCCGTGAGACCCAGTACTTC. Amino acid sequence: CASSLAGARETQYF.

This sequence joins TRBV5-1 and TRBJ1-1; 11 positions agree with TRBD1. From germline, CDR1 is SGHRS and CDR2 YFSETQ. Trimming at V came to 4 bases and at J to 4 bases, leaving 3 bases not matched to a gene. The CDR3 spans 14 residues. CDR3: CASSAGTGGTEAFF. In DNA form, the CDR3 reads TGCGCCAGCAGCGCCGGGACAGGGGGCACTGAAGCTTTCTTT.

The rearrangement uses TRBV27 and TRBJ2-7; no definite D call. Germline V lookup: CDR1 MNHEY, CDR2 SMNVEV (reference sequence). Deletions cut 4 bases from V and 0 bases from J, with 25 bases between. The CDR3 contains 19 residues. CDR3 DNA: TGTGCCAGCAGTTCGAGAGGCCTCACTATTCGGCGCGACTCCTACGAGCAGTACTTC. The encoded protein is CASSSRGLTIRRDSYEQYF.

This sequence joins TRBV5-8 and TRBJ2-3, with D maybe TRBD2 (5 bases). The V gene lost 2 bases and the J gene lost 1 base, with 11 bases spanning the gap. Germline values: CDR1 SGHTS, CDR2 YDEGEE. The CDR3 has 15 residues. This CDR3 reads CASSFEGLGTDTQYF. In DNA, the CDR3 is TGTGCCAGCAGCTTTGAGGGCTTGGGCACAGATACGCAGTATTTT.

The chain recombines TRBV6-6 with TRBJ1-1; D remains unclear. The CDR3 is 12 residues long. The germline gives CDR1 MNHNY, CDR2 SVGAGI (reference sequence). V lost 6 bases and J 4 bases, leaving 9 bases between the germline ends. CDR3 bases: TGTGCCAGCAGGTCCCGAGGCACTGAAGCTTTCTTT. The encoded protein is CASRSRGTEAFF.

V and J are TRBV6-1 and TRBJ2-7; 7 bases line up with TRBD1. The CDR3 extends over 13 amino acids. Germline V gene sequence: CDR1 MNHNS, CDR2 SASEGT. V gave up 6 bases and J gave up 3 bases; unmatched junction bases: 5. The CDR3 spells CASRPTGFYEQYF. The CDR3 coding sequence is TGTGCCAGCAGGCCGACAGGGTTCTACGAGCAGTACTTC.